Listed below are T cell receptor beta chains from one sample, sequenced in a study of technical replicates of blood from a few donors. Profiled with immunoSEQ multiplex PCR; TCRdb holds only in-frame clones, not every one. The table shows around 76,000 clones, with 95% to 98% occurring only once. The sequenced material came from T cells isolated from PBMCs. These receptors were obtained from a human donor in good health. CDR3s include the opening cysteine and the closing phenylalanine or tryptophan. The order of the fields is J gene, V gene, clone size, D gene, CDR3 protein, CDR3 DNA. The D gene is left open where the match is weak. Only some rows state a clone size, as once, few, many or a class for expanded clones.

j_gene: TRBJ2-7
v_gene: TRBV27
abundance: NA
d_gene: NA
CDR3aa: CASSFGGGAYEQYF
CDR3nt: TGTGCCAGCAGTTTCGGCGGAGGGGCCTACGAGCAGTACTTC

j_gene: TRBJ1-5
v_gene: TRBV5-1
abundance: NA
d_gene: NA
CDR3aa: CASSIVGDQPQHF
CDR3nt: TGCGCCAGCAGTATTGTCGGGGATCAGCCCCAGCATTTT

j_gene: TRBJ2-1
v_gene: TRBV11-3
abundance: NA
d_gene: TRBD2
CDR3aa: CASSHGTSGAYNEQFF
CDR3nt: TGTGCCAGCAGCCACGGGACTAGCGGGGCCTACAATGAGCAGTTCTTC

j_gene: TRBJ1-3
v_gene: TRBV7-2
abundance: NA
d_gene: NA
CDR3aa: CASSSSGDYYSGNTIYF
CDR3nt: TGTGCCAGCAGCTCCAGCGGGGACTATTATTCTGGAAACACCATATATTTT

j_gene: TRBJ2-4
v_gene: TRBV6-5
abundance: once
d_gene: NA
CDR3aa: CASSYSYAKNIQYF
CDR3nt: TGTGCCAGCAGTTACTCATATGCCAAAAACATTCAGTACTTC

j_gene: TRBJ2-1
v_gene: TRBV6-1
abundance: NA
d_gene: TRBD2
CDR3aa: CASIELAGINEQFF
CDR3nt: TGTGCCAGCATTGAACTAGCGGGTATCAATGAGCAGTTCTTC

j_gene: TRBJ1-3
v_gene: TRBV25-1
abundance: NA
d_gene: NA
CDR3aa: CASSEPGGNTIYF
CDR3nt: TGTGCCAGCAGTGAACCAGGTGGAAACACCATATATTTT

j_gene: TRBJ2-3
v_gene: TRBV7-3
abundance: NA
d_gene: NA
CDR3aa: CASGGRAETDTQYF
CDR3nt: TGTGCCTCGGGGGGCAGGGCGGAAACAGATACGCAGTATTTT

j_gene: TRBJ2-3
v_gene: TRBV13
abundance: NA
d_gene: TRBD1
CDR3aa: CASSSLGEGQGTDTQYF
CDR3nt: TGTGCCAGCAGCTCCCTAGGTGAAGGACAGGGCACAGATACGCAGTATTTT

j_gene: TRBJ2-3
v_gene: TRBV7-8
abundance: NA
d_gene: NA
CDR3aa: CASSLSRDLTDTQYF
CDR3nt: TGTGCCAGCAGCTTGTCTAGAGATCTCACAGATACGCAGTATTTT

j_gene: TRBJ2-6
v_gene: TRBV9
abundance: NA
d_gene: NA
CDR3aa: CASSVGGGASTGANVLTF
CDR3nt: TGTGCCAGCAGCGTAGGAGGGGGGGCATCAACTGGGGCCAACGTCCTGACTTTC

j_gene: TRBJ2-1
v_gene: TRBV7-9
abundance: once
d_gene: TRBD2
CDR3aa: CASSYSGGSYNEQFF
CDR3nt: TGTGCCAGCAGCTATAGCGGGGGCTCCTACAATGAGCAGTTCTTC

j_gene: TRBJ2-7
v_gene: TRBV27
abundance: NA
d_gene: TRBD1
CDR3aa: CASRTGTASYEQYF
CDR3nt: TGTGCCAGCAGGACCGGGACAGCCTCCTACGAGCAGTACTTC

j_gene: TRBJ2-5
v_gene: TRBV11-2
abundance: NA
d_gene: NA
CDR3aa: CASSRTTGYGETQYF
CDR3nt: TGTGCCAGCAGCCGGACCACAGGGTACGGAGAGACCCAGTACTTC

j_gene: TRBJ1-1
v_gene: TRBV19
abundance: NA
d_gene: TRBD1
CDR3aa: CASSIGPEQGARAFF
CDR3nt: TGTGCCAGTAGTATAGGCCCTGAACAGGGGGCACGGGCTTTCTTT

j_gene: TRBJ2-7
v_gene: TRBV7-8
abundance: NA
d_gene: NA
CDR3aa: CASSLVGSEGEQYF
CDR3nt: TGTGCCAGCAGCTTAGTTGGTAGCGAGGGCGAGCAGTACTTC

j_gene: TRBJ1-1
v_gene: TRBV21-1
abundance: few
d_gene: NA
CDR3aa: CASSKGQGALNTEAFF
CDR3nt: TGTGCCAGCAGCAAAGGACAGGGGGCGTTGAACACTGAAGCTTTCTTT

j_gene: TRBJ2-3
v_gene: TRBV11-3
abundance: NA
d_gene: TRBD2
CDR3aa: CASSLRTGRADTQYF
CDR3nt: TGTGCCAGCAGCTTAAGAACCGGGAGGGCAGATACGCAGTATTTT

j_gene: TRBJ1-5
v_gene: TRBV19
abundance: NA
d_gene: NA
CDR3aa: CASSMSGLSNQPQHF
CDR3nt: TGTGCCAGTAGTATGTCGGGTCTGAGCAATCAGCCCCAGCATTTT

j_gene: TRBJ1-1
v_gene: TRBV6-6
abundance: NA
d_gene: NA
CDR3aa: CASMERPGEAFF
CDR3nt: TGTGCCAGCATGGAAAGGCCGGGTGAAGCTTTCTTT

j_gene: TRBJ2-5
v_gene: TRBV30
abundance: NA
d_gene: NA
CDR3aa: CAWSVHQETQYF
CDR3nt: TGTGCCTGGAGTGTACATCAAGAGACCCAGTACTTC

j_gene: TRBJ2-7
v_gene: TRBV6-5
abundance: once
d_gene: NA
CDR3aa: CASSSPALPGRQYF
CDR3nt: TGTGCCAGCAGTTCTCCGGCTCTCCCTGGGAGGCAGTACTTC

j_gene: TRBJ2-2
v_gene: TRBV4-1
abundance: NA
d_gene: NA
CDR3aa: CASSQAFNTGELFF
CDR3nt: TGCGCCAGCAGCCAAGCATTTAACACCGGGGAGCTGTTTTTT

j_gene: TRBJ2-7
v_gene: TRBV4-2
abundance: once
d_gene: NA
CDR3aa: CASSRTETSYEQYF
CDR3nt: TGTGCCAGCAGCAGAACAGAGACATCCTACGAGCAGTACTTC

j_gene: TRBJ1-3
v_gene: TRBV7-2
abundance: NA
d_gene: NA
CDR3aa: CASSLPGTGNTIYF
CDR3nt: TGTGCCAGCAGCTTACCGGGAACTGGAAACACCATATATTTT

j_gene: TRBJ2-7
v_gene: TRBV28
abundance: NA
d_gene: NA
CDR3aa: CASGWLEQYF
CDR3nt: TGTGCCAGCGGTTGGCTCGAGCAGTACTTC

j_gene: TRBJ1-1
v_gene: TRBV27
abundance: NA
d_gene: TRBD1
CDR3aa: CASQELTGVGTEAFF
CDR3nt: TGTGCCAGCCAGGAATTGACAGGGGTTGGGACTGAAGCTTTCTTT

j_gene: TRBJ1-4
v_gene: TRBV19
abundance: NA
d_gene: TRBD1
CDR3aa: CASSIIRMTGLGGEKLFF
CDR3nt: TGTGCCAGTAGTATAATTCGAATGACAGGGCTTGGGGGTGAAAAACTGTTTTTT

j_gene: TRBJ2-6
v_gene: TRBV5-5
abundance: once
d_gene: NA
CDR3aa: CASSLTGTQAGANVLTF
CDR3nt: TGTGCCAGCAGCTTGACAGGGACCCAGGCTGGGGCCAACGTCCTGACTTTC

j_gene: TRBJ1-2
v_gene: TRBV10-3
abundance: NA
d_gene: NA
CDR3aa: CAISGEGSNYGYTF
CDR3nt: TGTGCCATCAGTGGGGAGGGGTCCAACTATGGCTACACCTTC

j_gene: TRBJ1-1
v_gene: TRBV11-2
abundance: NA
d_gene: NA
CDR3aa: CASSSEANTEAFF
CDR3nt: TGTGCCAGCAGCTCCGAAGCGAACACTGAAGCTTTCTTT

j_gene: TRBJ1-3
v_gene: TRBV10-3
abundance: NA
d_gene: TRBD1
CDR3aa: CAISEIRGTSSGNTIYF
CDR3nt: TGTGCCATCAGTGAGATCAGGGGGACAAGCTCTGGAAACACCATATATTTT

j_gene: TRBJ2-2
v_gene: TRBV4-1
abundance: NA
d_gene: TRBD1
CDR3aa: CASSPAPGQGNTGELFF
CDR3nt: TGCGCCAGCAGCCCAGCACCGGGACAGGGGAACACCGGGGAGCTGTTTTTT

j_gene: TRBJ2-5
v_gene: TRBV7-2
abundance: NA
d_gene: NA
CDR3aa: CASSLAGKETQYF
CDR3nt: TGTGCCAGCAGCTTAGCCGGTAAAGAGACCCAGTACTTC

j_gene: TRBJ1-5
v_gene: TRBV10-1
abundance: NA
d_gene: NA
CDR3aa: CASTSNTASECYSNQPQHF
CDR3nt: TGCGCCAGCACTTCAAATACAGCTTCTGAATGCTATAGCAATCAGCCCCAGCATTTT

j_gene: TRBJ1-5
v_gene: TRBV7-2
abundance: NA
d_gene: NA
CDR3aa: CASSWDNSQPQHF
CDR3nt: TGTGCCAGCAGCTGGGACAACTCGCAGCCCCAGCATTTT